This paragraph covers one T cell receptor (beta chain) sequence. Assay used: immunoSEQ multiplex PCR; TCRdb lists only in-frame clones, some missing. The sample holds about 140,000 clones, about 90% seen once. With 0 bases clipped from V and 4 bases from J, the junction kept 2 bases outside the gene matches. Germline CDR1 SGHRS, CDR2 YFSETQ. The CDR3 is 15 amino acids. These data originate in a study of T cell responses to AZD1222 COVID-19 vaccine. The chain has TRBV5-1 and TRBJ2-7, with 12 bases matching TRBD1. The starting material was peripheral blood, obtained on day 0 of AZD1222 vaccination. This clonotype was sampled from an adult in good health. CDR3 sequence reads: CASSLGDRGRYEQYF. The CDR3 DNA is TGCGCCAGCAGCTTGGGGGACAGGGGGCGATACGAGCAGTACTTC.